This TCR beta chain was found in a study of T cells after yellow fever vaccination. Only a few counts were recorded for this clonotype. In TCRdb, the 5' RACE reads were re-called with MiXCR into one record per CDR3 protein. The sample has 300,000 to 400,000 distinct CDR3 sequences, roughly an eighth seen once. Sequences were derived from CD4+ T cells sorted from PBMCs, sampled 15 days after the yellow fever booster vaccination. The source is a man aged 18 to 29 who received the YFV17D yellow fever vaccine.

The CDR3 DNA sequence: TGTGCCAGCAGTTACCTGTTAAACACTGAAGCTTTCTTT. Encoded protein: CASSYLLNTEAFF. The V call is TRBV6-2 or TRBV6-3, the J call TRBJ1-1; no clear D gene. Germline V CDR1 and CDR2: MNHEY, SVGEGT. V was trimmed by 2 bases and J by 2 bases, leaving 6 bases between them. The CDR3 consists of 13 residues.